A selection of T cell receptor beta chains follows, all from one sample in a study of blood T cells in healthy people across ages. TCRdb reprocessed the 5' RACE reads with MiXCR, giving one entry per CDR3 protein. The table shows over 1,500,000 distinct CDR3 sequences, with less than 50% occurring only once. Sequencing was done on a sample of blood. The receptors stem from a woman in her thirties or forties in good health. Each CDR3 is given without its conserved first and last residue. Fields, in order: V gene, J gene, CDR3 protein.

TRBV15	TRBJ2-6	ATSKLEAGANVLT
TRBV28	TRBJ2-3	ASSITGEGVTDTQY
TRBV6-1	TRBJ2-6	ASSEMGLAGANVLT
TRBV27	TRBJ1-2	ASSSGQGGNYGYT
TRBV15	TRBJ2-7	ATSRDIRLSGEQY
TRBV7-9	TRBJ1-1	ASSPGVRTDTEAF
TRBV7-9	TRBJ1-1	ASSPTAFNTEAF
TRBV12-3/TRBV12-4	TRBJ2-1	ASSLGGKQF
TRBV7-3	TRBJ2-1	ASSPSRGSYNEQF
TRBV29-1	NA	SVAGKRSSYNEQY
TRBV29-1	TRBJ2-5	SAYPTGKETQY
TRBV9	TRBJ2-1	ASSGGGGFDEQF
TRBV27	TRBJ1-2	ASSLETRQGRRGYT
TRBV4-3	TRBJ1-6	ASSQTTGTGVSPLH
TRBV20-1	TRBJ2-1	STTGRAPYNEQF
TRBV2	TRBJ1-2	ASGGGASYT
TRBV21-1	TRBJ2-1	ASSKARNQSNEQF
TRBV9	TRBJ1-2	ASSVISGGGGRYT
TRBV2	TRBJ2-1	ASSDPSRGGEDEQF
TRBV27	TRBJ1-2	ASSSGVVGTYGYT
TRBV20-1	TRBJ2-3	SASKGAAGGENTQY
TRBV27	TRBJ1-2	ASSWTRGYDGYT
TRBV12-3/TRBV12-4	TRBJ1-2	ASSLRTGTSLYGYT
TRBV4-3	TRBJ1-2	ASSQDRGGGFNYGYT
TRBV4-2	TRBJ2-3	ASSLEQGSTDTQY
TRBV6-1	TRBJ2-3	ASTEPTDTQY
TRBV20-1	TRBJ1-5	SAVSNQPQH
TRBV2	TRBJ2-3	ASRSGQGAEDTQY
TRBV3-1	TRBJ1-2	ASSQAADNRNGYT
TRBV20-1	TRBJ2-1	SARVQHNEQF
TRBV27	TRBJ2-4	ASSPSTGDDAKNIQY
TRBV20-1	TRBJ2-5	SAPRGVQQGTQY
TRBV20-1	TRBJ1-2	SARDLTSYYAYGYT
TRBV7-2	TRBJ2-1	ASSPGNIYNEQF
TRBV5-1	TRBJ2-3	ASSLGDPSTDTQY
TRBV7-9	TRBJ1-1	ASSGRTAEAF
TRBV5-1	TRBJ2-5	ASSAGASQETQY
TRBV15	TRBJ2-7	ATSREITGTGRYEQY